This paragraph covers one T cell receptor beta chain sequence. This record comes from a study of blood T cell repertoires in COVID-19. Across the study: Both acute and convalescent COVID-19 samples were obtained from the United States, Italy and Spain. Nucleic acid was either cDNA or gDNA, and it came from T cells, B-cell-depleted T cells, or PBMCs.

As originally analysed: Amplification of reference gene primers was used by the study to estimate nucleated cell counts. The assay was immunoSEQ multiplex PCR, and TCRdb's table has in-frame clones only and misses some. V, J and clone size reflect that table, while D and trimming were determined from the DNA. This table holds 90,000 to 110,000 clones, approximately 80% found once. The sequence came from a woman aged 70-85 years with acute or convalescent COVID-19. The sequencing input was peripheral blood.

The CDR3 loop is CSASTRYNEQFF. CDR3 sequence (DNA): TGCAGTGCTAGTACTAGATACAATGAGCAGTTCTTC. The rearrangement joins TRBV20-1 to TRBJ2-1; D possibly corresponds to TRBD2 (5 bases). The ends were cut back, 3 bases at V and 4 bases at J, with 7 bases in the middle. Germline V gene sequence: CDR1 DFQATT, CDR2 SNEGSKA (reference sequence). The length of the CDR3 is 12 residues.